This TCR beta chain was recorded in a study of T cell responses to AZD1222 COVID-19 vaccine. Study observations and caveats: Among the donors, most were white British and more were female, and clonal diversity was possibly underestimated. None of the repertoires were sampled until the peak T cell response had passed.

A note on this clone: Its antigen remains unknown.

CDR1 is SGHRS and CDR2 is YFSETQ in the germline V gene. This CDR3 spans 15 amino acids. Trimming removed 3 bases at V and 4 bases at J, with 13 bases between. Profiled with immunoSEQ multiplex PCR; TCRdb holds only in-frame clones, not every one. The sample includes some 180,000 clones, just under 95% of them seen just once. The source was peripheral blood, collected 28 days after the second dose of the MenACWY control vaccine. The receptor's source is an adult who received the MenACWY meningococcal vaccine as a control. J is TRBJ1-4 and V is TRBV5-1; the D is unclear. CDR3 amino acids: CASSSSPIFNEKLFF. The CDR3 DNA sequence: TGCGCCAGCAGCTCCTCCCCGATCTTTAATGAAAAACTGTTTTTT.